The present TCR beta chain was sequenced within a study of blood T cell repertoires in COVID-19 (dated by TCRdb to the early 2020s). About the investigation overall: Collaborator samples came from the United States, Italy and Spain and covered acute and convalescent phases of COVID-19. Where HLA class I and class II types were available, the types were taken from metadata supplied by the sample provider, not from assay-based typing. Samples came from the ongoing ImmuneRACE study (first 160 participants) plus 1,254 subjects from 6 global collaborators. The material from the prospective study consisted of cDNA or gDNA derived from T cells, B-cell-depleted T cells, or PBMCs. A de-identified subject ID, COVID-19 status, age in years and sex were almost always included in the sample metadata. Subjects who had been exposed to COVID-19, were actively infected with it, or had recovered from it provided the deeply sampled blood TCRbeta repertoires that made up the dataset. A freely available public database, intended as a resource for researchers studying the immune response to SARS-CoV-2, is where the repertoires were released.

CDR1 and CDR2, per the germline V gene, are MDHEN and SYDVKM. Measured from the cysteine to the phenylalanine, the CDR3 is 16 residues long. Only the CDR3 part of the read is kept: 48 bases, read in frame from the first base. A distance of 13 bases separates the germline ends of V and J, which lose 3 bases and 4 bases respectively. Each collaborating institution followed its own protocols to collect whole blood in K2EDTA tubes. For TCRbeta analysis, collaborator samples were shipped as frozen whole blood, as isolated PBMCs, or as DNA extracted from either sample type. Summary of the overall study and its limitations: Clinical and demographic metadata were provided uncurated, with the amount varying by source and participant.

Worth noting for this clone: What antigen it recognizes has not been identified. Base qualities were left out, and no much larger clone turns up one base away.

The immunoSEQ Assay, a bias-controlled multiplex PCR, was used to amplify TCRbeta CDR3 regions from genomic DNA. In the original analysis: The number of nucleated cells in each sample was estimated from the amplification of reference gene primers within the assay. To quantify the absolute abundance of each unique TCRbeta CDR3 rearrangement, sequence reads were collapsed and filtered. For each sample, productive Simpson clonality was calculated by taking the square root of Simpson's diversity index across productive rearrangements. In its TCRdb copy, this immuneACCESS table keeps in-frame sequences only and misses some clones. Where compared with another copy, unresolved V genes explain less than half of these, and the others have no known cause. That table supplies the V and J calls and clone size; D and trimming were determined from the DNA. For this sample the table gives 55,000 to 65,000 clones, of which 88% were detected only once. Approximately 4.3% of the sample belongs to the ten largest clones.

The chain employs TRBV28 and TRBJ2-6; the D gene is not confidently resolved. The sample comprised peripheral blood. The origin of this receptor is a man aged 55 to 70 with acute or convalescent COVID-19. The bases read TGTGCCAGCAGTTTCCCACACTCGAGGGGGGCCAACGTCCTGACTTTC. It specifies CASSFPHSRGANVLTF. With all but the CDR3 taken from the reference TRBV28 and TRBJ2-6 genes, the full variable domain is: DVKVTQSSRYLVKRTGEKVFLECVQDMDHENMFWYRQDPGLGLRLIYFSYDVKMKEKGDIPEGYSVSREKKERFSLILESASTNQTSMYLCASSFPHSRGANVLTFGAGSRLTVL.